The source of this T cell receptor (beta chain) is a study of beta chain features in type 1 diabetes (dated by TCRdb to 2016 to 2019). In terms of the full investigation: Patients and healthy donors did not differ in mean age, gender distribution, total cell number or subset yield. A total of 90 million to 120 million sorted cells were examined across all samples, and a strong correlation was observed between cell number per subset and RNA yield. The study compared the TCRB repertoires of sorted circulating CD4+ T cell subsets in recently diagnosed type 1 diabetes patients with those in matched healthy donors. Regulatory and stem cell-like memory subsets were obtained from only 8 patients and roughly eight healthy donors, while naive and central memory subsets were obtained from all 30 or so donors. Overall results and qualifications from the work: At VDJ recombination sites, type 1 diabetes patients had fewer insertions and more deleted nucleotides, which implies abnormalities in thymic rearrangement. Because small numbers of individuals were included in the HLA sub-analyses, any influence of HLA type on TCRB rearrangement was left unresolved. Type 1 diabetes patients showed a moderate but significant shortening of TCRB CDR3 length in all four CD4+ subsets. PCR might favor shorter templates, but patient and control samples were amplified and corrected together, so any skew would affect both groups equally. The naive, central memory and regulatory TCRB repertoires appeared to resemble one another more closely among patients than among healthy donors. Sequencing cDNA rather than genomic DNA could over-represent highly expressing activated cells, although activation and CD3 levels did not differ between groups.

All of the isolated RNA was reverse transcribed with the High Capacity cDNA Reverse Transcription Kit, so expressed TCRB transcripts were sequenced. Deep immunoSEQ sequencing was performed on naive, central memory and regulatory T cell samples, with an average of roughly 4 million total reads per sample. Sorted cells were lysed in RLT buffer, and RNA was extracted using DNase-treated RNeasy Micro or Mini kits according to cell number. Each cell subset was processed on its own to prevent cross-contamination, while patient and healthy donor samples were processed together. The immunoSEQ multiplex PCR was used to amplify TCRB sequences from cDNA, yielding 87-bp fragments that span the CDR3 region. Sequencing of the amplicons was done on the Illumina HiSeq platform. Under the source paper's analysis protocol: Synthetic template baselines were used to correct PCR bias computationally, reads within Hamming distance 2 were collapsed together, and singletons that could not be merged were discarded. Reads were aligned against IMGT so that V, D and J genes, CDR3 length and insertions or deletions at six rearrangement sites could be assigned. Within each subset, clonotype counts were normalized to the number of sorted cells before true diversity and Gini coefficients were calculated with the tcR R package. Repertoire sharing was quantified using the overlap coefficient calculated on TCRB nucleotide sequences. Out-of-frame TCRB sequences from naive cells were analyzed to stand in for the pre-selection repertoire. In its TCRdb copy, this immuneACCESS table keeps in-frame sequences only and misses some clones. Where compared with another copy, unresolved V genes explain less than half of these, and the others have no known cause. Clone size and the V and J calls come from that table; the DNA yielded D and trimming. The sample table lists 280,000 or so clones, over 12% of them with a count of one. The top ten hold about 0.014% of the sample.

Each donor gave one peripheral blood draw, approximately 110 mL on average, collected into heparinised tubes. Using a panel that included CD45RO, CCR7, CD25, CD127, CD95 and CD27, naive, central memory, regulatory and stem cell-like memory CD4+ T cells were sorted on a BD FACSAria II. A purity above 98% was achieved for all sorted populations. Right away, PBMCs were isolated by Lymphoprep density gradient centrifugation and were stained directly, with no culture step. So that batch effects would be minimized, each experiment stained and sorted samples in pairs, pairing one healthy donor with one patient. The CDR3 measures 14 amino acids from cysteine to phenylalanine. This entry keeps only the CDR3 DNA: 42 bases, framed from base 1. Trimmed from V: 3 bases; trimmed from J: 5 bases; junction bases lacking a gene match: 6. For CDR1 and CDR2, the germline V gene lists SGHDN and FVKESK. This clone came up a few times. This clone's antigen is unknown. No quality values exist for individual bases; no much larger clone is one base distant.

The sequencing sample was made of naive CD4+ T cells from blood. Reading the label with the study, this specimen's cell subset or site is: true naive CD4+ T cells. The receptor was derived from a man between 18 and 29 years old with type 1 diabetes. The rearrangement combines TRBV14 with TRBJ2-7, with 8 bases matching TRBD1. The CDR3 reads CASSHAGGGHEQYF. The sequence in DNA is TGTGCCAGCAGCCACGCAGGGGGCGGACACGAGCAGTACTTC.